The sequence of this TCR beta chain was determined in a study of response to subunit inactivated influenza vaccine. Study observations and caveats: Authors suggested that a seasonal influenza vaccination recruits few new T cells each time.

Looked up from germline, CDR1 is SNHLY and CDR2 is FYNNEI. The CDR3 consists of 12 residues. Turning to this clonotype: Its antigen remains unknown. Its ends do not fully match the called genes, so a read error is possible.

TCRdb re-analysed the RT-PCR reads in MiXCR, keeping a single row per CDR3 protein. Of approximately 700,000 distinct CDR3 sequences in the sample, around 14% were seen once. V and J are TRBV2 and TRBJ2-1; D possibly corresponds to TRBD1 (5 bases). The sequencing here drew on PBMCs from blood, taken about 12 days after vaccination. The receptor was derived from a man aged 50 or older who received an inactivated influenza vaccine. The CDR3 DNA reads as TGTGCCAGCGGTGATTGGGGCCATGAGCAGTTCTTC. Translation gives CASGDWGHEQFF.